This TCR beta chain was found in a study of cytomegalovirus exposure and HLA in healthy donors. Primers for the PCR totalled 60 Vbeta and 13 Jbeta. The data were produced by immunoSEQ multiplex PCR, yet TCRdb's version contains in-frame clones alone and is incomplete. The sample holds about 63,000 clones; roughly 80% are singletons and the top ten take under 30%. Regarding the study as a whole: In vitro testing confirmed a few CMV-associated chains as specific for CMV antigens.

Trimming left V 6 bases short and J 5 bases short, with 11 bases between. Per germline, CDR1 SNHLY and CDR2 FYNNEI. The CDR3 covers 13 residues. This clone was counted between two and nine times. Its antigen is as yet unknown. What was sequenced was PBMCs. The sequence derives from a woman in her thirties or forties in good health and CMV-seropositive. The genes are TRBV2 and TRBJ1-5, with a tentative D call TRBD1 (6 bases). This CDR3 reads CASSAQGDQPQHF. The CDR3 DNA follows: TGTGCCAGCAGCGCACAGGGAGATCAGCCCCAGCATTTT.